The 20 T cell receptor beta chains below come from one sample, sequenced in a study of regulatory T cells in long-lasting Graves disease. Time point of the sample: persistent/refractory GD, antithyroid drugs over 5 years with positive TRAb. After RNA was extracted from PBMCs, the TCR library was made from it. Construction of TCR beta libraries relied on iRepertoire HTBI primers and on Arm-PCR targeting CDR3 regions. One entry per CDR3 protein results from TCRdb running MiXCR on the multiplex PCR reads. This table has approximately 400,000 distinct CDR3 sequences, about 23% appearing once. The specimen was peripheral blood mononuclear cells (PBMCs), collected when the disease was refractory, from a patient treated with antithyroid drugs. These receptors were obtained from a woman in her thirties or forties with Graves disease.

This clonotype was seen many times. The chain is built from TRBV28 and TRBJ1-2; perhaps TRBD1 as D (6 bases). V dropped 6 bases and J dropped 8 bases, with 16 bases sitting between them. Germline CDR1 MDHEN, CDR2 SYDVKM. This CDR3 contains 13 residues. Written as DNA, the CDR3 is TGTGCCAGCAGGGAGATACAGGGACGGGGCTACACCTTC. It specifies CASREIQGRGYTF.

This clonotype was recorded at least ten times. V gene TRBV28 combines with J gene TRBJ1-5, with D uncertain. The germline gives CDR1 MDHEN, CDR2 SYDVKM. V was shortened by 4 bases and J by 1 base, with 8 bases between the two germline ends. CDR3 length equals 14 residues. CDR3 residues: CASSSPSSNQPQHF. The CDR3 DNA reads TGTGCCAGCAGTTCCCCCTCGAGCAATCAGCCCCAGCATTTT.

The chain recombines TRBV28 with TRBJ1-5; D remains ambiguous. Germline CDR1 reads MDHEN; CDR2 reads SYDVKM. V dropped 6 bases and J dropped 7 bases, with 19 bases sitting between them. This CDR3 contains 15 residues. The CDR3 DNA follows: TGTGCCAGCAGCCGGGATCCTAGAGGCAGGCAGCCCCAGCATTTT. Translated, it gives CASSRDPRGRQPQHF. Looking up the rest from reference TRBV28 and TRBJ1-5 gives the full variable domain: DVKVTQSSRYLVKRTGEKVFLECVQDMDHENMFWYRQDPGLGLRLIYFSYDVKMKEKGDIPEGYSVSREKKERFSLILESASTNQTSMYLCASSRDPRGRQPQHFGDGTRLSIL.

Ten or more counts support this clonotype. The chain combines TRBV6-5 with TRBJ1-1; D gene unclear. Trimming shortened V by 2 bases and J by 0 bases, and 10 bases separated the two germline ends. Per germline, CDR1 MNHEY and CDR2 SVGAGI. The CDR3 consists of 15 residues. CDR3 loop: CASSYDPSMNTEAFF. Here the CDR3 DNA reads TGTGCCAGCAGTTACGATCCCAGCATGAACACTGAAGCTTTCTTT.

This CDR3 reads CASSRATGGNYGYTF. The CDR3 nucleotides are TGCGCCAGCAGCCGAGCGACAGGGGGAAACTATGGCTACACCTTC. The J gene is TRBJ1-2, the V gene TRBV4-1; 9 bases align to TRBD1. Germline lookup yields CDR1 MGHRA and CDR2 YSYEKL. After removal of 4 bases from V and 2 bases from J, the junction contained 5 bases not matched to a gene. The CDR3 sequence is 15 residues long.

This clonotype was picked up a small number of times. The chain uses TRBV9 and TRBJ2-2, with D unresolved. The CDR3 is 15 amino acids. CDR1 and CDR2 (germline): SGDLS, YYNGEE. V shed 4 bases and J shed 1 base, with 11 bases lying between them. In DNA form, the CDR3 reads TGTGCCAGCAGCCCCGTGGCATTGAACACCGGGGAGCTGTTTTTT. It specifies CASSPVALNTGELFF.

This clonotype was observed a few times. The chain carries TRBV10-3 and TRBJ2-7; 13 positions match TRBD2. The V segment lost 10 bases and the J segment 4 bases; nucleotides outside the gene matches: 7. The germline gives CDR1 ENHRY, CDR2 SYGVKD. The CDR3 contains 14 residues. Written as DNA, the CDR3 is TGTGCCACCGGGACTAGCGGGAACCAATACGAGCAGTACTTC. Protein product: CATGTSGNQYEQYF.

As concerns this clonotype: This likely traces to a read error, being one base from a far larger clone. The V call is TRBV28, the J call TRBJ2-5; 11 bases are a match to TRBD2. V trimming: 6 bases; J trimming: 2 bases; junction bases outside the gene matches: 5. The length of the CDR3 is 15 residues. The germline CDR1 and CDR2 sequences are MDHEN and SYDVKM. CDR3 sequence (DNA): TGTGCCAGCAGGCCCGCTAGCGGGAGGCAAGAGACCCAGTACTTC. Translating it yields CASRPASGRQETQYF.

Written as DNA, the CDR3 is TGCAGCGTTGATCCCCTCGGGACAGGGACGGAAAAACTGTTTTTT. It encodes CSVDPLGTGTEKLFF. The chain links TRBV29-1 to TRBJ1-4; 9 positions match TRBD1. The germline gives CDR1 SQVTM, CDR2 ANQGSEA. The CDR3 contains 15 residues. The V gene end was trimmed by 3 bases and the J gene end by 8 bases; junction bases not matched to a gene: 10.

On this clonotype: This could be a read error, since a much larger clone is one nucleotide away. The chain couples TRBV12-3 or TRBV12-4 to TRBJ2-2; TRBD2 matches 14 bases. This CDR3 spans 18 amino acids. DNA of the CDR3: TGTGCCAGCAGTGTGGGACTAGCGGGAGCACGGGACACCGGGGGGCTGTTTTTT. As protein: CASSVGLAGARDTGGLFF.

This clonotype was observed many times. The chain combines TRBV20-1 with TRBJ1-2; unclear D gene. Germline CDR1 DFQATT, CDR2 SNEGSKA (reference sequence). CDR3 length: 12 amino acids. The V gene lost 3 bases and the J gene lost 8 bases, with 13 bases spanning the gap. In nucleotides, the CDR3 is TGCAGTGCTAGTACGACGCGGGGAGGCTACACCTTC. Amino acids: CSASTTRGGYTF.

DNA of the CDR3: TGTGCCAGCAGCCTAGGGACAGGGTATGACAATCAGCCCCAGCATTTT. It encodes CASSLGTGYDNQPQHF. The genes are TRBV7-2 and TRBJ1-5; 9 bases line up with TRBD1. In germline, CDR1 is SGHTA, CDR2 FQGNSA. The CDR3 runs to 16 residues. Germline trimming cut 5 bases from V and 3 bases from J; bases unmatched to any gene: 8. Variable domain in full (rest from reference TRBV7-2 and TRBJ1-5): GAGVSQSPSNKVTEKGKDVELRCDPISGHTALYWYRQSLGQGLEFLIYFQGNSAPDKSGLPSDRFSAERTGGSVSTLTIQRTQQEDSAVYLCASSLGTGYDNQPQHFGDGTRLSIL.

In this sample, this clonotype turned up many times. The chain combines TRBV19 with TRBJ2-7, with 9 bases identical to TRBD1. V trimming: 5 bases; J trimming: 0 bases; junction bases outside the gene matches: 5. The V gene's germline CDR1 is LNHDA and CDR2 SQIVND (reference sequence). CDR3 length equals 15 residues. The CDR3 sequence: CASSEGQGSSYEQYF. CDR3 in DNA: TGTGCCAGTAGTGAGGGACAGGGAAGCTCCTACGAGCAGTACTTC.

In its sample, this clonotype was seen many times. The chain links TRBV11-2 to TRBJ1-6; TRBD1 might be the D (5 bases). In germline, CDR1 is SGHAT, CDR2 FQNNGV. The V gene lost 5 bases and the J gene lost 7 bases, with 21 bases spanning the gap. The CDR3 covers 17 residues. The DNA for the CDR3 is TGTGCCAGCAGCCGGCATAAAGTGGGACTAATGAATTCACCCCTCCACTTT. Its translation is CASSRHKVGLMNSPLHF.

This clonotype has at least ten counts. V gene TRBV5-1 combines with J gene TRBJ2-7, with 9 positions matching TRBD2. Germline CDR1 reads SGHRS; CDR2 reads YFSETQ. V lost 3 bases and J lost 1; bases outside the gene matches: 5. This CDR3 has 15 amino acids. The CDR3 reads CASSYTSGSSYEQYF. CDR3 bases: TGCGCCAGCAGCTATACTAGCGGGTCGTCCTACGAGCAGTACTTC.

This clonotype came up many times. This sequence joins TRBV20-1 and TRBJ2-7; 12 nucleotides match TRBD2. The CDR3 length is 14 residues. The J segment lost 2 bases and the V segment lost 7 bases, leaving 6 bases of the junction unmatched. Germline loops: CDR1 DFQATT, CDR2 SNEGSKA (reference sequence). The CDR3 spells CSVTSSGRAYEQYF. The CDR3 nucleotides read TGCAGTGTCACGTCTAGCGGGAGGGCCTACGAGCAGTACTTC.

This clonotype appeared a few times. The CDR3 region is CASSFAQGGTEAFF. In DNA, the CDR3 is TGTGCCAGCAGCTTTGCACAGGGCGGCACTGAAGCTTTCTTT. V and J are TRBV5-5 and TRBJ1-1, with D perhaps matching TRBD1 (6 bases). The germline V gene encodes CDR1 SGHKS and CDR2 YYEKEE (reference sequence). The CDR3 sequence is 14 residues long. V was cut by 2 bases and J by 4 bases, with 12 bases left in between.

As regards this clonotype: A much larger clone lies a single base off, so this may be a read error. The final CDR3 position lacks the conserved phenylalanine or tryptophan, pointing to a likely read error. CDR3 sequence reads: CASDLAGVGETQYL. The CDR3 nucleotides are TGTGCCAGCGATCTAGCGGGAGTAGGAGAGACCCAGTACCTC. The V gene is TRBV2, the J gene TRBJ2-5; 10 bases are shared with TRBD2. With V trimmed by 8 bases and J by 4 bases, 7 bases remained unmatched. Germline V gene lookup returns CDR1 SNHLY and CDR2 FYNNEI. The CDR3 has 14 amino acids.

The chain carries TRBV19 and TRBJ2-7; 13 bases map to TRBD2. The CDR3 spans 18 residues. Per the germline V gene, CDR1 is LNHDA and CDR2 is SQIVND (reference sequence). Germline trimming cut 5 bases from V and 2 bases from J; bases unmatched to any gene: 12. CDR3 amino acids: CASSPTPKTSGRAYEQYF. Written as DNA, the CDR3 is TGTGCCAGTAGTCCGACGCCGAAAACTAGCGGGAGGGCCTACGAGCAGTACTTC.

This clonotype showed up just a few times. The rearrangement uses TRBV20-1 and TRBJ1-5; 8 nucleotides agree with TRBD1. From germline, CDR1 is DFQATT and CDR2 SNEGSKA (reference sequence). This CDR3 is built from 16 residues. V lost 6 bases to trimming and J lost 4 bases; unmatched junction nucleotides: 14. CDR3 in amino acids: CSAKRGGQGPNQPQHF. Here the CDR3 DNA reads TGCAGTGCCAAACGCGGAGGACAGGGACCGAATCAGCCCCAGCATTTT.